Given below is one T cell receptor (beta chain) in context. The data derive from a study of OX40 agonist ivuxolimab in advanced cancers. The protocol was immunoSEQ multiplex PCR, while the TCRdb copy is restricted to in-frame clones and leaves out a portion. The sample has roughly 48,000 clones, approximately 83% seen once. Germline lookup yields CDR1 SGHRS and CDR2 YFSETQ. V was clipped by 0 bases and J by 1 base, with 10 bases between them. The CDR3 extends over 15 amino acids. Sequencing used CD4+ or CD8+ T cells sorted from blood, obtained in a trial of the OX40 agonist ivuxolimab. V gene TRBV5-1 combines with J gene TRBJ1-1; TRBD1 might be the D (6 bases). This sequence originates from an adult with an advanced solid tumor such as melanoma, head and neck, liver or kidney cancer. CDR3 sequence: CASSLGTGWNTEAFF. The CDR3 nucleotides are TGCGCCAGCAGCTTGGGCACAGGGTGGAACACTGAAGCTTTCTTT.